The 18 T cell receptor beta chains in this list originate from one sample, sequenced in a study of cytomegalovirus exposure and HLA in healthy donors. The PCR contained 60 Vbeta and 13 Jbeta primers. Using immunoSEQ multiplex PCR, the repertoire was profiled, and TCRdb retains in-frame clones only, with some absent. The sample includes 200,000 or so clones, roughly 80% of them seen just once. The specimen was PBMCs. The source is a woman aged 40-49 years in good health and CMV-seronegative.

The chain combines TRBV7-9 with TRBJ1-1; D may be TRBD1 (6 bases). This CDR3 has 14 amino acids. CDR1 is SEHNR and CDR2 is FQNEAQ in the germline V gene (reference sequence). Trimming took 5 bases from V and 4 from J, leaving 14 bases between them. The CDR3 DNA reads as TGTGCCAGCAGCAAAGACAGGTTGTTCACTGAAGCTTTCTTT. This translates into CASSKDRLFTEAFF.

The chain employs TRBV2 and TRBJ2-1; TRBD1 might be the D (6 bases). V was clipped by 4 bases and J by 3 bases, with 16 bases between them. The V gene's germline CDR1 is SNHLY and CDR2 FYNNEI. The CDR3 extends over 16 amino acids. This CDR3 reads CASSVRGQMSYNEQFF. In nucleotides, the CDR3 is TGTGCCAGCAGTGTACGGGGACAAATGAGCTACAATGAGCAGTTCTTC.

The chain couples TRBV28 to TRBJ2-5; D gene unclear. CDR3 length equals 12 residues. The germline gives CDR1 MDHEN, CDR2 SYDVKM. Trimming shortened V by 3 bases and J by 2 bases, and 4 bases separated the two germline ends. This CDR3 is CASSLSQETQYF. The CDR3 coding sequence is TGTGCCAGCAGTTTGTCACAAGAGACCCAGTACTTC.

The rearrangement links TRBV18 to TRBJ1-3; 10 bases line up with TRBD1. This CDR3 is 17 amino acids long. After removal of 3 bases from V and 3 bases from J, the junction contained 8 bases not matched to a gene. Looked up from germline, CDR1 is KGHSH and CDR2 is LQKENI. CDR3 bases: TGTGCCAGCTCACCGAGGACAGGGGGATATAATGGAAACACCATATATTTT. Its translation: CASSPRTGGYNGNTIYF. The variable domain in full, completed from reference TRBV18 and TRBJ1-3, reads NAGVMQNPRHLVRRRGQEARLRCSPMKGHSHVYWYRQLPEEGLKFMVYLQKENIIDESGMPKERFSAEFPKEGPSILRIQQVVRGDSAAYFCASSPRTGGYNGNTIYFGEGSWLTVV.

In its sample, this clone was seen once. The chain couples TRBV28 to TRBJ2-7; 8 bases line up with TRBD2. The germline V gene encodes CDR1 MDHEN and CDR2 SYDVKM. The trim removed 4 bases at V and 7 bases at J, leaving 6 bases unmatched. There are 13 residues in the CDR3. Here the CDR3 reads CASSYLAGFEQYF. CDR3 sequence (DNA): TGTGCCAGCAGTTATCTAGCGGGTTTTGAGCAGTACTTC.

The CDR3 DNA sequence: TGTGCCAGCAGCGTAACAGGGCCCCAAGAGACCCAGTACTTC. Its protein is CASSVTGPQETQYF. The chain combines TRBV2 with TRBJ2-5; a possible D gene is TRBD1 (6 bases). The length of the CDR3 is 14 residues. With 6 bases removed from V and 1 base from J, the gap between germline ends came to 12 bases. Germline loops: CDR1 SNHLY, CDR2 FYNNEI.

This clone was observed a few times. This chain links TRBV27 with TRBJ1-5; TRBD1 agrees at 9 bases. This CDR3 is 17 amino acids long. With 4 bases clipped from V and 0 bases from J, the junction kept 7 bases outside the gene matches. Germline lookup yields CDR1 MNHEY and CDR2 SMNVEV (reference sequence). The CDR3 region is CASSSGQGSYSNQPQHF. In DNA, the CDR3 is TGTGCCAGCAGTTCGGGACAGGGTAGCTATAGCAATCAGCCCCAGCATTTT.

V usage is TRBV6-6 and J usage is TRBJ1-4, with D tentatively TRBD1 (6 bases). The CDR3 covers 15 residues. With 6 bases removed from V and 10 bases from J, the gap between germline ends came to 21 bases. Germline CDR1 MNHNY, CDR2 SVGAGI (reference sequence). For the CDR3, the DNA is TGTGCCAGCAGCCCCGTGGGAGGGGGAGTTGGAAAACTGTTTTTT. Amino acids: CASSPVGGGVGKLFF.

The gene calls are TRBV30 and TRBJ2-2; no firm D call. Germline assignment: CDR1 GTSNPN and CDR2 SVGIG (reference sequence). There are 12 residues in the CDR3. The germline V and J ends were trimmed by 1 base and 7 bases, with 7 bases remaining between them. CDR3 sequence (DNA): TGTGCCTGGAGTGCAGGATACGGGGAGCTGTTTTTT. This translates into CAWSAGYGELFF.

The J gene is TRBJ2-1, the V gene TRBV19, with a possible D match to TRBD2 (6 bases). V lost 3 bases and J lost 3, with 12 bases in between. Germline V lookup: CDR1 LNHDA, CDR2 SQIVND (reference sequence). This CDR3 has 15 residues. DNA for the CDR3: TGTGCCAGTAGTATCGGCGGGACCGGCTACAATGAGCAGTTCTTC. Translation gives CASSIGGTGYNEQFF.

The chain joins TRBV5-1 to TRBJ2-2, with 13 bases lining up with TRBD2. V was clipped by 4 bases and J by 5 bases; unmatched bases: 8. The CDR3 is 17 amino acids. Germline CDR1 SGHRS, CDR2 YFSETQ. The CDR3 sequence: CASSDGLAGDFTGELFF. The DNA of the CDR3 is TGCGCCAGCAGCGATGGACTAGCGGGAGATTTTACCGGGGAGCTGTTTTTT.

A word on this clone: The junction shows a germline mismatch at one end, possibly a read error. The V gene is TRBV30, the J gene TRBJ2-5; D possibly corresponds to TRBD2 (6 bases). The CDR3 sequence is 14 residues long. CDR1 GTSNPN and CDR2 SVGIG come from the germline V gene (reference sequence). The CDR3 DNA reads TGTGCCTGGAGTACGCGGGACTCTCAAGACACCCAGTACTTC. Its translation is CAWSTRDSQDTQYF.

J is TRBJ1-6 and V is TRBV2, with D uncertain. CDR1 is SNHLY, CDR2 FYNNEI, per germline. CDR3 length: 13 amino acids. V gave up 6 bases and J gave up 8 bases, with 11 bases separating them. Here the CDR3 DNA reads TGTGCCAGCAGAATTATAACAGATTCACCCCTCCACTTT. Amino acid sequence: CASRIITDSPLHF.

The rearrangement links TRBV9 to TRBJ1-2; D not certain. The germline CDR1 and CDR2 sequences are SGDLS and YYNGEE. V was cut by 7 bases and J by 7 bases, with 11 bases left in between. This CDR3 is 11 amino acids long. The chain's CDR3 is CASRGTTGYTF. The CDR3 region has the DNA TGTGCCAGCCGGGGTACGACTGGCTACACCTTC. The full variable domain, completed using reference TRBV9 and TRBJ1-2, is DSGVTQTPKHLITATGQRVTLRCSPRSGDLSVYWYQQSLDQGLQFLIQYYNGEERAKGNILERFSAQQFPDLHSELNLSSLELGDSALYFCASRGTTGYTFGSGTRLTVV.

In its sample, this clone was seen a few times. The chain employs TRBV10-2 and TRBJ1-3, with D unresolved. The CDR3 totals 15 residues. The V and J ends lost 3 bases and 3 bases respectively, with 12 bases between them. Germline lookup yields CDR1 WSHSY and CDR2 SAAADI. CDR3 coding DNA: TGCGCCAGCAGTGAAGAGGGAGGTTTTGGAAACACCATATATTTT. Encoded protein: CASSEEGGFGNTIYF.

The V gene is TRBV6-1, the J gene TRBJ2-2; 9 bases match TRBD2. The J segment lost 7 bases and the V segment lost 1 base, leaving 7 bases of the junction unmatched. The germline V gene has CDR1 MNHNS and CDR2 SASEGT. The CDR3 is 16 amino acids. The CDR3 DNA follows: TGTGCCAGCAGTGAAGATGCGGGAGGGCGGGTCGGGGAGCTGTTTTTT. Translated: CASSEDAGGRVGELFF.

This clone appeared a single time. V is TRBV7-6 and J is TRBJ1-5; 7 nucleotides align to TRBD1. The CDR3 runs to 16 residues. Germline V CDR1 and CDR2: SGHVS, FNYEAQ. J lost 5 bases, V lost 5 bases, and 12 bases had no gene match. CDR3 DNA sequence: TGTGCCAGCAGCGCCCAACGGGCGACAGGGCATCAGCCCCAGCATTTT. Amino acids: CASSAQRATGHQPQHF.

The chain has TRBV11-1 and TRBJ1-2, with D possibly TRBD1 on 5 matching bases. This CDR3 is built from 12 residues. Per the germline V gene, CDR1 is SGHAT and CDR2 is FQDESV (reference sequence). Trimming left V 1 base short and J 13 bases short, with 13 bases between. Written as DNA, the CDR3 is TGTGCCAGCAGCTTAGTGGGGCTTTCACTCACCTTC. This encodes CASSLVGLSLTF.